These T cell receptor beta chains were read from a single sample in a study of T cells in narcolepsy. Profiled with immunoSEQ multiplex PCR; TCRdb holds only in-frame clones, not every one. This sample has some 30,000 clones, with 70% to 80% found just once. Sequenced sample: CD45RA- memory CD4+ T cells from PBMCs. The receptors were gathered from a human donor with narcolepsy. The CDR3 runs from the conserved cysteine through the conserved F or W. The D gene is left open where the match is weak. A row's size may be missing; if present it is once, few, many or a size class.

J | V | size | D | DNA | CDR3
TRBJ2-1 | TRBV12-5 | . | . | TGTGCTAGTGGGACAGGCCACAATGAGCAGTTCTTC | CASGTGHNEQFF
TRBJ2-3 | TRBV5-4 | . | . | TGTGCCAGCAGCCTGCTAGGGACCACAGATACGCAGTATTTT | CASSLLGTTDTQYF
TRBJ1-1 | TRBV6-5 | . | TRBD1 | TGTGCCAGCGCCCGGCCGGGGACAGGGTCCACTGAAGCTTTCTTT | CASARPGTGSTEAFF
TRBJ2-7 | TRBV7-6 | few | TRBD1 | TGTGCCAGCAGCCCAGCAGACAGGGGAGGCTCCTACGAGCAGTACTTC | CASSPADRGGSYEQYF
TRBJ1-3 | TRBV5-1 | . | . | TGCGCCAGCAGCTTGCAGGTCGGGGCCAAGGCTTCTGGAAACACCATATATTTT | CASSLQVGAKASGNTIYF
TRBJ2-3 | TRBV4-3 | . | TRBD2 | TGCGCCAGCAGCCAAGATGGGGGGGCAGATACGCAGTATTTT | CASSQDGGADTQYF
TRBJ1-1 | TRBV28 | . | . | TGTGCCAGCAGCCTGGGGCGAGGGGTTCGCACTGAAGCTTTCTTT | CASSLGRGVRTEAFF
TRBJ1-1 | TRBV5-1 | . | TRBD1 | TGCGCCAGCACCACGGGACAGGGAATTTACACTGAAGCTTTCTTT | CASTTGQGIYTEAFF
TRBJ2-1 | TRBV7-9 | once | . | TGTGCCAGCAGCCCTCAAGACTACTACAATGAGCAGTTCTTC | CASSPQDYYNEQFF
TRBJ1-5 | TRBV7-9 | once | . | TGTGCCAGCAGCTTAGGAGGGAATAGCAATCAGCCCCAGCATTTT | CASSLGGNSNQPQHF
TRBJ1-2 | TRBV11-3 | . | . | TGTGCCAGCAGCTCTCGCACAGGGTTGAAAAATGGCTACACCTTC | CASSSRTGLKNGYTF
TRBJ1-2 | TRBV6-5 | . | . | TGTGCCAGCAGACCCATCCCGGGATATGGCTACACCTTC | CASRPIPGYGYTF
TRBJ2-3 | TRBV6-1 | once | . | TGTGCCAGCAGTGCCGGCCCAGGCGAGACGCAGTATTTT | CASSAGPGETQYF
TRBJ1-1 | TRBV6-5 | few | TRBD1 | TGTGCCAGCAGTACAGGGGGACCCCCGAACACTGAAGCTTTCTTT | CASSTGGPPNTEAFF
TRBJ1-1 | TRBV2 | few | . | TGTGCCAGCAGTGTTGTTGCAGCGAACACTGAAGCTTTCTTT | CASSVVAANTEAFF
TRBJ2-1 | TRBV5-8 | . | TRBD2 | TGTGCCAGCAGCGGACTAGCGGGATTGTTAAATGAGCAGTTCTTC | CASSGLAGLLNEQFF
TRBJ2-5 | TRBV2 | . | . | TGTGCCAGCTGCATTGCGGGGAATCAAGAGACCCAGTACTTC | CASCIAGNQETQYF